This T cell receptor (beta chain) derives from a study of identical twins' blood T cells. TCRdb re-called the 5' RACE reads through MiXCR, storing one row per CDR3 protein. The table has fewer than 450,000 distinct CDR3 sequences, around 30% seen once. The source is a woman aged 18 to 55 in good health. Sample: PBMCs.

CDR3: CASSVAEGWQAFF. Here the CDR3 DNA reads TGTGCCAGCAGCGTAGCAGAGGGGTGGCAAGCTTTCTTT. The V call is TRBV9, the J call TRBJ1-1, with TRBD1 as a possible D gene (5 bases). Germline CDR1 and CDR2: SGDLS and YYNGEE. Between the trimmed V and J ends, which lost 0 bases and 9 bases, there was a span of 12 bases. The CDR3 runs to 13 residues.